These T cell receptor beta chains were read from a single sample in a study of blood T cell repertoires in COVID-19. Data came from immunoSEQ multiplex PCR; TCRdb stores just in-frame clones and leaves some out. The data show some 120,000 clones, with less than 90% seen just once and less than 2% held by the top ten. Sequences were obtained from peripheral blood. The receptor source for this set is a man between 70 and 80 years old with acute or convalescent COVID-19. CDR3s include the opening cysteine and the closing phenylalanine or tryptophan. D genes are given only for firm matches.

>-|TRBV5-1|TRBJ2-3
CASSLEGDPTSTDTQYF
>-|TRBV5-3|TRBJ1-5
CARSPWEGGYDQPQHF
>TRBD1|TRBV7-9|TRBJ1-1
CASSQNQGQGEAFF
>-|TRBV5-1|TRBJ2-5
CASSLGQSQETQYF
>-|TRBV5-8|TRBJ1-2
CASSRANYGYTF
>-|TRBV9|TRBJ2-2
CASSVGGAAGGELFF
>-|TRBV28|TRBJ2-7
CASSPPGGLSAGGQYF
>TRBD1|TRBV6-8|TRBJ1-2
CASSYRGTGSWNYGYTF
>-|TRBV2|TRBJ2-3
CASSVWGSDTQYF
>TRBD1|TRBV2|TRBJ1-1
CASSLQGAGAKGEAFF
>-|TRBV5-1|TRBJ1-4
CASSQNNEKLFF
>-|TRBV3-1/TRBV3-2|TRBJ2-7
CASSQDRPGPYEQYF
>-|TRBV12-2|TRBJ1-5
CASRLGYGPGSNQPQHF
>TRBD1|TRBV2|TRBJ1-2
CASAKSGGNYGYTF
>TRBD2|TRBV10-3|TRBJ2-7
CAILSGTRDSEQYF
>-|TRBV5-1|TRBJ2-3
CASSLISSGFADTQYF
>TRBD1|TRBV5-5|TRBJ1-5
CASSSAGGPNQPQHF
>TRBD1|TRBV29-1|TRBJ2-1
CSAAPGTGANEQFF
>TRBD2|TRBV5-1|TRBJ2-1
CASSRTSGGNYNEQFF
>TRBD1|TRBV6-6|TRBJ1-2
CASKKQGIYGYTF
>TRBD2|TRBV3-1/TRBV3-2|TRBJ2-1
CASSQGLAVSYNEQFF
>-|TRBV27|TRBJ1-2
CASSVASNYGYTF
>TRBD1|TRBV2|TRBJ1-5
CASSRDRGDQPQHF
>TRBD1|TRBV3-1/TRBV3-2|TRBJ1-2
CASSQVQSPGGNYGYTF
>-|TRBV6-5|TRBJ2-7
CASSDSLAYEQYF
>-|TRBV9|TRBJ2-5
CASSVAVLQGETQYF
>-|TRBV6-5|TRBJ1-2
CASSYSKTYQGYGYTF
>-|TRBV28|TRBJ2-6
CASRSWSSGANVLTF
>TRBD1|TRBV19|TRBJ1-2
CASSEGGQKGYGYTF
>TRBD2|TRBV7-2|TRBJ2-1
CASSLVEVAGSYNEQFF
>-|TRBV5-6|TRBJ1-4
CASSRWSENEKLFF
>TRBD1|TRBV19|TRBJ1-6
CASSITGEDSPLHF
>-|TRBV2|TRBJ2-2
CASNLGGVTGELFF
>TRBD1|TRBV30|TRBJ1-5
CAWNRGAGQPQHF
>TRBD2|TRBV2|TRBJ2-1
CASSLRAGGPPPYNEQFF
>TRBD1|TRBV9|TRBJ1-6
CASSTGQGEWAPLHF
>-|TRBV5-1|TRBJ2-7
CASSMGLTYEQYF
>-|TRBV6-5|TRBJ1-3
CASSYSRRGNTIYF
>TRBD1|TRBV11-3|TRBJ1-1
CASSLSGQMNTEAFF
>TRBD1|TRBV6-7|TRBJ1-4
CASSSKDREIATNEKLFF
>TRBD2|TRBV7-9|TRBJ2-5
CASSSRLAGPETQYF
>-|TRBV5-1|TRBJ2-1
CASSFGQGGGEQFF
>-|TRBV12-3/TRBV12-4|TRBJ1-1
CASRLNSNTEAFF
>-|TRBV24-1|TRBJ2-1
CATSDLRNEQFF
>TRBD1|TRBV19|TRBJ2-2
CASRKTGVATGELFF
>-|TRBV5-5|TRBJ1-2
CASSLARTTNYGYTF
>-|TRBV19|TRBJ2-1
CASSGTVGGYNEQFF
>-|TRBV7-7|TRBJ1-6
CASSSGGSSPLHF
>-|TRBV19|TRBJ1-5
CASSRYRAPYQPQHF
>-|TRBV5-1|TRBJ1-2
CASSALGPLGTF
>-|TRBV30|TRBJ1-5
CAWSVRGTIQPQHF
>-|TRBV15|TRBJ2-1
CATSRARGHSNEQFF
>TRBD1|TRBV9|TRBJ1-5
CASGRTGGFNQPQHF
>TRBD1|TRBV5-1|TRBJ1-2
CASSPRDRENGYTF
>TRBD1|TRBV9|TRBJ1-6
CASSPEQGENSPLHF
>TRBD1|TRBV5-1|TRBJ2-1
CASSWMGQVNEQFF
>-|TRBV12-5|TRBJ1-1
CASGLDTYTEAFF
>TRBD1|TRBV30|TRBJ1-3
CAWSVYPQTGKRLSGNTIYF